A single sample is the source of the 18 T cell receptor beta chains below, sequenced in a study of blood T cells in healthy people across ages. A second PCR of roughly 7 to 11 cycles used a sample-barcoded 5' primer and a J-beta primer mix. TCRdb ran MiXCR on the 5' RACE reads and lists one entry per CDR3 protein. The data show fewer than 900,000 distinct CDR3 sequences, around 34% seen once. What was sequenced was blood. All receptors derive from a man younger than 35 in good health.

The chain is built from TRBV18 and TRBJ1-4; maybe TRBD1 (6 bases). Trimming removed 2 bases from V and 5 bases from J, with 12 bases in between. This CDR3 region has 15 residues. Looked up from germline, CDR1 is KGHSH and CDR2 is LQKENI. The CDR3 region is CASSPSGTRNEKLFF. The CDR3 nucleotides read TGTGCCAGCTCACCATCCGGGACACGGAATGAAAAACTGTTTTTT.

This sequence joins TRBV20-1 and TRBJ2-7; D is perhaps TRBD1 or TRBD2 (5 bases each). The V and J ends lost 6 bases and 7 bases respectively, with 22 bases between them. Per the germline V gene, CDR1 is DFQATT and CDR2 is SNEGSKA (reference sequence). The CDR3 has 14 residues. The CDR3 sequence: CSAGRTSRGNEQYF. Written as DNA, the CDR3 is TGCAGTGCCGGACGAACTAGTCGGGGCAATGAGCAGTACTTC.

This clonotype came up a few times. The V and J genes are TRBV5-1 and TRBJ2-3; D may be TRBD1 or TRBD2 (5 bases each). V lost 4 bases to trimming and J lost 4 bases, with 13 bases between them. Looked up from germline, CDR1 is SGHRS and CDR2 is YFSETQ. This CDR3 has 14 amino acids. The CDR3 nucleotides are TGCGCCAGCAGCCTACGGGACCGTGCAGATACGCAGTATTTT. It specifies CASSLRDRADTQYF.

The gene calls are TRBV7-6 and TRBJ2-5, with a weak D call TRBD1 (6 bases). In germline, CDR1 is SGHVS, CDR2 FNYEAQ. Trimming removed 2 bases at V and 11 bases at J, with 18 bases between. CDR3 length: 14 residues. The CDR3 is CASSLNKGVNEQYF. The CDR3 nucleotides read TGTGCCAGCAGCTTAAACAAGGGGGTGAATGAGCAGTACTTC.

This clonotype was picked up a small number of times. The V call is TRBV12-3 or TRBV12-4, the J call TRBJ2-6; possibly TRBD1 for D (6 bases). Trimming stripped 6 bases from V and 0 bases from J, with 12 bases between. The CDR3 extends over 16 amino acids. This CDR3 is CASSPGTRSGANVLTF. As DNA, the CDR3 is TGTGCCAGCAGCCCCGGGACACGCTCTGGGGCCAACGTCCTGACTTTC.

The chain recombines TRBV21-1 with TRBJ2-5; the listed D gene, TRBD1, was not tested against the DNA. TRBV21-1 is an annotated pseudogene. The CDR3 sequence is 16 residues long. The CDR3 nucleotides read TGTGCCAGCAGCAACTTGCCTCAGACAGGGGAAGAGACCCAGTACTTC. Protein sequence: CASSNLPQTGEETQYF.

This clonotype appeared a few times. The J gene is TRBJ1-4, the V gene TRBV20-1; 9 bases agree with TRBD1. Germline V gives CDR1 DFQATT, CDR2 SNEGSKA (reference sequence). The CDR3 has 13 amino acids. With 6 bases clipped from V and 5 bases from J, the junction kept 4 bases outside the gene matches. In DNA, the CDR3 is TGCAGTGCGAGCGGGACAGGGAATGAAAAACTGTTTTTT. Its translation is CSASGTGNEKLFF.

This clonotype turned up a few times. This chain joins TRBV7-9 and TRBJ1-2; D is unclear. There are 14 residues in the CDR3. The V end lost 5 bases, the J end lost 0 bases, and 10 bases lay between the germline ends. Germline lookup yields CDR1 SEHNR and CDR2 FQNEAQ (reference sequence). Here the CDR3 reads CASSPPSPNYGYTF. The CDR3 DNA reads as TGTGCCAGCAGCCCCCCTTCCCCTAACTATGGCTACACCTTC.

The chain links TRBV4-1 to TRBJ2-1; D not resolved. Germline assignment: CDR1 MGHRA and CDR2 YSYEKL. CDR3 size: 15 residues. V lost 1 base and J 8 bases, leaving 15 bases between the germline ends. CDR3 bases: TGCGCCAGCAGCCAAGGCTCCATAGCCGGCGATGAGCAGTTCTTC. Protein product: CASSQGSIAGDEQFF.

This clonotype was counted a few times. The rearrangement joins TRBV7-9 to TRBJ1-1, with D unclear. CDR3 length: 15 amino acids. Germline V lookup: CDR1 SEHNR, CDR2 FQNEAQ (reference sequence). The V gene lost 7 bases and the J gene lost 0 bases, with 15 bases spanning the gap. DNA of the CDR3: TGTGCCAGCATCGGAGGAGAGATAATGAACACTGAAGCTTTCTTT. Its protein is CASIGGEIMNTEAFF.

The V gene is TRBV10-3, the J gene TRBJ2-3; 7 bases map to TRBD2. This CDR3 spans 16 amino acids. The germline V gene has CDR1 ENHRY and CDR2 SYGVKD. The V gene end was trimmed by 0 bases and the J gene end by 4 bases; junction bases not matched to a gene: 7. CDR3 sequence: CAISESVASGADTQYF. The CDR3, as DNA: TGTGCCATCAGTGAGTCGGTGGCTAGCGGCGCAGATACGCAGTATTTT.

This clonotype came up many times. The V and J genes are TRBV29-1 and TRBJ1-2; TRBD1 is a possible D gene (5 bases). Trimming removed 2 bases at V and 3 bases at J, with 13 bases between. CDR1 and CDR2 from the germline V gene are SQVTM and ANQGSEA. The CDR3 is 14 amino acids. In DNA form, the CDR3 reads TGCAGCGTTGAAACTAAGGGGATGTACTATGGCTACACCTTC. Its translation: CSVETKGMYYGYTF.

Concerning this clonotype itself: Given a much more abundant clone one base away, this may be a read error. The chain carries TRBV7-2 and TRBJ2-3; D gene ambiguous. Germline V gene sequence: CDR1 SGHTA, CDR2 FQGNSA. The CDR3 sequence is 12 residues long. Trimming shortened V by 9 bases and J by 2 bases, and 9 bases separated the two germline ends. The CDR3 DNA reads TGTGCCAGTGCTACAACCACAGATACGCAGTATTTT. It yields the protein CASATTTDTQYF.

In its sample, this clonotype was seen many times. The chain joins TRBV21-1 to TRBJ1-2; the table's D call, TRBD1, has no DNA check behind it. TRBV21-1 is designated a pseudogene. This CDR3 contains 15 residues. CDR3 sequence: CASSKIIGTGIGYTF. CDR3 bases: TGTGCCAGCAGCAAAATTATCGGGACAGGGATCGGCTACACCTTC.

The chain carries TRBV29-1 and TRBJ2-6; no clear D. The CDR3 covers 13 residues. The germline CDR1 and CDR2 sequences are SQVTM and ANQGSEA. V was shortened by 3 bases and J by 2 bases, with 5 bases between the two germline ends. In DNA form, the CDR3 reads TGCAGCGTTGAGCGTCCTGGGGCCAACGTCCTGACTTTC. This gives the protein CSVERPGANVLTF.

Remarks on this clonotype: It may be a read error: a sequence one base away is much more abundant. V usage is TRBV6-5 and J usage is TRBJ2-3; D is unresolved. Trimming left V 2 bases short and J 7 bases short, with 4 bases between. The CDR3 loop spans 11 amino acids. Per the germline V gene, CDR1 is MNHEY and CDR2 is SVGAGI. The DNA for the CDR3 is TGTGCCAGCAGTTACATATATACGCAGTATTTT. Translation gives CASSYIYTQYF.

V gene TRBV12-3 or TRBV12-4 combines with J gene TRBJ1-5; D remains unclear. The CDR3 spans 13 residues. Trimming took off 2 bases at V and 4 bases at J, with 6 bases between the two ends. The CDR3 coding sequence is TGTGCCAGCAGTTTAATGGGAAATCAGCCCCAGCATTTT. Translation: CASSLMGNQPQHF.

This clonotype has just a few counts. This chain links TRBV5-1 with TRBJ1-1, with D unclear. This CDR3 comprises 16 residues. Per germline, CDR1 SGHRS and CDR2 YFSETQ. Trimming shortened V by 0 bases and J by 3 bases, and 15 bases separated the two germline ends. The CDR3 here is CASSLGPGIGDTEAFF. In nucleotides, the CDR3 is TGCGCCAGCAGCTTGGGTCCGGGGATTGGGGACACTGAAGCTTTCTTT.